These T cell receptor beta chains were read from a single sample in a study of T cells in Graves' hyperthyroidism and ophthalmopathy. Each CDR3 protein gets one entry after TCRdb re-called the multiplex PCR reads with MiXCR. Here the sample spans about 350,000 distinct CDR3 sequences, 12% to 15% being singletons. Sequencing used blood. The receptors shown here come from a woman in her thirties or forties with Graves' ophthalmopathy. CDR3s include the opening cysteine and the closing phenylalanine or tryptophan. D genes are given only for firm matches. Clone size is stated in some rows and not others, as once, few, many or a class when expanded.

d_gene	v_gene	abundance	j_gene	CDR3nt	CDR3aa
TRBD1	TRBV6-2/TRBV6-3	-	TRBJ1-1	TGTGCCAGCAGTCCCGGGACAGGGAACTCTGAAGCTTTCTTT	CASSPGTGNSEAFF
TRBD2	TRBV20-1	many	TRBJ2-7	TGCAGTGCTAAAGAAAGCGGGGGGGCCTCCTACGAGCAGTACTTC	CSAKESGGASYEQYF
-	TRBV29-1	-	TRBJ2-7	TGCAGCGTTGAAGATCGGGGGCACGAGCAGTACTTC	CSVEDRGHEQYF
TRBD1	TRBV28	-	TRBJ2-6	TGTGCCAGCAGTACAGGGGGCGCTGGGGCCAACGTCCTGACTTTC	CASSTGGAGANVLTF
TRBD1	TRBV4-1	-	TRBJ1-2	TGCGCCAGCAGCCAAGATATAGGGGGCACTGGCTACACCTTC	CASSQDIGGTGYTF
-	TRBV3-1	-	TRBJ2-2	TGTGCCAGCAGCCAAGTAGGACACACCGGGGAGCTGTTTTTT	CASSQVGHTGELFF
TRBD2	TRBV6-1	few	TRBJ2-7	TGTGCCAGCAGTCCCCTAGCGGGAGGGCCGAGGAACGAGCAGTACTTC	CASSPLAGGPRNEQYF
-	TRBV7-8	many	TRBJ2-1	TGTGCCAGCAGCAATACAGCGTACAATGAGCAGTTCTTC	CASSNTAYNEQFF
TRBD1	TRBV28	few	TRBJ1-6	TGTGCCAGCGGTTTCGGGGACAGAAGCTATAATTCACCCCTCCACTTT	CASGFGDRSYNSPLHF
TRBD1	TRBV6-1	-	TRBJ2-7	TGTGCCAGTACAGACAGGGCCGCCACCTACGAGCAGTACTTC	CASTDRAATYEQYF
TRBD2	TRBV20-1	many	TRBJ2-1	TGCAGTGCTAGCGGGACTACATCCGGGACTAACTACAATGAGCAGTTCTTC	CSASGTTSGTNYNEQFF